One sample yielded the 3 T cell receptor beta chains listed below, sequenced in a study of cytomegalovirus exposure and HLA in healthy donors. The study ran its PCR with 60 Vbeta and 13 Jbeta primers. Sequencing used immunoSEQ multiplex PCR; TCRdb keeps in-frame clones, though not all of them. Here the sample spans 120,000 to 150,000 clones, around 80% being singletons. Sequencing was carried out using PBMCs. These TCRs come from a woman between 25 and 40 years old in good health and CMV-seronegative.

V and J are TRBV7-3 and TRBJ2-3; 7 bases are shared with TRBD1. The ends lost 5 bases at V and 6 bases at J; junction bases unmatched: 2. CDR1 and CDR2 (germline): SGHTA, FQGTGA. The CDR3 extends over 12 amino acids. The CDR3 here is CASSEQGDTQYF. The CDR3 region has the DNA TGTGCCAGCAGCGAACAGGGGGATACGCAGTATTTT. Filled out from reference TRBV7-3 and TRBJ2-3, the complete variable domain reads GAGVSQTPSNKVTEKGKYVELRCDPISGHTALYWYRQSLGQGPEFLIYFQGTGAADDSGLPNDRFFAVRPEGSVSTLKIQRTERGDSAVYLCASSEQGDTQYFGPGTRLTVL.

The CDR3 nucleotides read TGTGCCAGCAAAGGAGCGGGGGGGCTCGCGTGGGCAGATACGCAGTATTTT. Amino acids: CASKGAGGLAWADTQYF. The chain carries TRBV5-6 and TRBJ2-3, with 10 bases lining up with TRBD2. In germline, CDR1 is SGHDT, CDR2 YYEEEE. J gave up 4 bases and V 6 bases, and 14 bases lay outside the gene matches. CDR3 length: 17 residues. Full variable domain (remainder filled in from reference TRBV5-6 and TRBJ2-3): DAGVTQSPTHLIKTRGQQVTLRCSPKSGHDTVSWYQQALGQGPQFIFQYYEEEERQRGNFPDRFSGHQFPNYSSELNVNALLLGDSALYLCASKGAGGLAWADTQYFGPGTRLTVL.

The gene calls are TRBV27 and TRBJ1-5, with 10 nucleotides matching TRBD1. Germline CDR1 MNHEY, CDR2 SMNVEV (reference sequence). J lost 1 base, V lost 6 bases, and 3 bases had no gene match. The CDR3 has 15 amino acids. The CDR3 reads CASSPDRGSNQPQHF. CDR3 DNA sequence: TGTGCCAGCAGCCCGGACAGGGGGAGCAATCAGCCCCAGCATTTT.